Below, 17 T cell receptor gamma chains from the same sample are listed, as sequenced in a study of γδ T cells in repeated Plasmodium falciparum infection. TCRdb re-identified clones in the multiplex PCR reads via CATT. The profile shows tens of thousands of gamma-chain clones, about 1.5% of them singletons. Vgamma9/Vdelta2+ and Vdelta2-negative gammadelta T cells were flow-sorted from PBMC for bulk sequencing. Sequenced sample: gamma-delta T cells from blood. The receptors come from a pool of human donors (malaria-infected and uninfected, not separated).

This clone turned up a few times. TCRdb records a much larger clone's protein for this DNA, with a difference at residue 7 that likely arises from a read error; the protein given is the translation of the DNA. V is TRGV5 and J is TRGJ1 or TRGJ2. No J gene was available from TCRdb, and it was assigned here by a germline match of the DNA. Germline loops: CDR1 VINAFY, CDR2 YDVSNSKD. J gave up 9 bases and V 0 bases, and 8 bases lay outside the gene matches. CDR3 size: 13 residues. CDR3 in DNA: TGTGCCACCTGGGACAGGCACCAGAGTAAGAAACTCTTT. This codes for CATWDRHQSKKLF.

This clone was seen repeatedly, ten times or more. One base separates it from a far larger clone, so it is likely a read error. Other DNA sequences within the sample encode an identical CDR3. The rearrangement joins TRGV9 to TRGJP1. No J gene was available from TCRdb, and it was assigned here by a germline match of the DNA. V lost 1 base to trimming and J lost 2 bases; unmatched junction nucleotides: 4. The length of the CDR3 is 15 residues. CDR1 is GITISATS, CDR2 ISYDGTV, per germline (reference sequence). The CDR3 bases are TGTGCCTTGTGGGAGGTTAACACCACTGGTTGGTTCAAGATATTT. This encodes CALWEVNTTGWFKIF.

This clone was counted at least ten times. A far bigger clonotype differs at one base, so this is likely a read error. In the same sample, other DNA sequences code for this CDR3. This chain connects TRGV9 to TRGJP. TCRdb carries no J gene annotation; the J gene was assigned here by matching the DNA with germline. Germline CDR1 GITISATS, CDR2 ISYDGTV (reference sequence). This CDR3 has 17 residues. As DNA, the CDR3 is TGTGCCTTGTGGGAGGTGCAAGGGGGGTTGGGCAAGAAAATCAAGGTATTT. Translation: CALWEVQGGLGKKIKVF.

This clone was seen a handful of times. This is likely an artifact of a read error, given a far larger clone one base away. This same CDR3 is encoded by further DNA sequences in the sample. The CDR3 region has the DNA TGTGCCTTGTGGGAGGTGGGGGCCCGTAGGTTGGGCAAAAAAATCAAGGTGTTT. It is translated as CALWEVGARRLGKKIKVF. The V gene is TRGV9; the J gene was not called. The germline V gene encodes CDR1 GITISATS and CDR2 ISYDGTV (reference sequence). This CDR3 has 18 residues.

This clone is deemed medium-sized (0.01 to 0.1%). Other DNA sequences from this sample encode an identical CDR3 as well. This chain links TRGV4 with TRGJ1 or TRGJ2. The CDR3 totals 13 residues. Germline assignment: CDR1 EGSTGY and CDR2 YDSYTSSV. V was clipped by 1 base and J by 6 bases; unmatched bases: 6. The CDR3 sequence is CATWDGPPYKKLF. CDR3 nucleotide sequence: TGTGCCACCTGGGATGGACCCCCTTATAAGAAACTCTTT.

This clone is medium-sized by share. Given a much more abundant clone one base away, this may be a read error. This sample also contains other DNA sequences that code for the same CDR3. This sequence joins TRGV9 and TRGJP. Germline assignment: CDR1 GITISATS and CDR2 ISYDGTV (reference sequence). V was clipped by 0 bases and J by 6 bases; unmatched bases: 2. The CDR3 is 16 residues long. CDR3: CALWEVSELGKKIKVF. CDR3 DNA: TGTGCCTTGTGGGAGGTGTCAGAGTTGGGCAAAAAAATCAAGGTATTT.

This clone is medium-sized by share. The same CDR3 is also encoded by other DNA sequences in this sample. The chain carries TRGV9 and TRGJP. CDR1 and CDR2 (germline): GITISATS, ISYDGTV (reference sequence). The J segment lost 7 bases and the V segment lost 4 bases, leaving 1 base of the junction unmatched. The CDR3 sequence is 14 residues long. The CDR3 sequence: CALWDELGKKIKVF. The CDR3 DNA follows: TGTGCCTTGTGGGACGAGTTGGGCAAAAAAATCAAGGTATTT.

This clone was observed a handful of times. The protein in TCRdb stems from a much larger clone and differs at residue 4 from this DNA's translation, likely a read error; here the protein is translated from the DNA. The chain couples TRGV4 to TRGJ1 or TRGJ2. No J segment appears in TCRdb, so it was assigned here by matching the sequence to germline. CDR3 length: 13 residues. Germline-derived CDR1 and CDR2 are EGSTGY and YDSYTSSV. Here the CDR3 DNA reads TGTGCCACCCGGGATCAGTGGCGGTATAAGAAACTCTTT. Translating it yields CATRDQWRYKKLF.

This clone has only a few counts. This is likely an artifact of a read error, given a far larger clone one base away. In the same sample, other DNA sequences code for this CDR3. The genes are TRGV9 and TRGJP. The J gene, absent from TCRdb, was called here by matching the DNA to germline. V was clipped by 2 bases and J by 11 bases; unmatched bases: 12. This CDR3 contains 17 residues. Germline-derived CDR1 and CDR2 are GITISATS and ISYDGTV (reference sequence). This CDR3 is CALWEAPSELGKKIKVF. The CDR3 region has the DNA TGTGCCTTGTGGGAGGCCCCCTCTGAGCTGGGCAAAAAAATCAAGGTATTT.

This clone appeared a few times. TCRdb attributes to this sequence the protein of a much larger clone, which differs from the DNA translation at residue 7; a read error is likely, and the protein displayed is translated from the DNA. The chain links TRGV5 to TRGJ1 or TRGJ2. Here the J gene was assigned by germline matching of the DNA, as TCRdb has none. CDR3 length: 15 residues. Trimming at V came to 0 bases and at J to 5 bases, leaving 10 bases not matched to a gene. Germline V gene lookup returns CDR1 VINAFY and CDR2 YDVSNSKD. The CDR3 nucleotides are TGTGCCACCTGGGACAGGCCTTCGCGAGATTATAAGAAACTCTTT. Its translation: CATWDRPSRDYKKLF.

In this sample, this clone turned up a few times. The protein in TCRdb stems from a much larger clone and differs at residue 8 from this DNA's translation, likely a read error; here the protein is translated from the DNA. The chain links TRGV2 to TRGJ1 or TRGJ2. The CDR3 is 14 amino acids. V lost 0 bases and J lost 11; bases outside the gene matches: 13. Germline loops: CDR1 EGSNGY, CDR2 YDSYNSKV. The CDR3 DNA follows: TGTGCCACCTGGGACGGGCCTCATCATCGGGAGAAACTCTTT. Its protein product is CATWDGPHHREKLF.

This clone was recorded a few times. The amino acid sequence in TCRdb belongs to a much larger clone and departs from this DNA's translation at residue 9, likely a sequencing read error; the sequence shown is translated from the DNA. The chain combines TRGV9 with TRGJ1 or TRGJ2. Matching the DNA to germline supplied the J gene, which TCRdb does not give. V dropped 3 bases and J dropped 8; count of bases not matched to a gene: 10. Germline V gene sequence: CDR1 GITISATS, CDR2 ISYDGTV (reference sequence). The CDR3 is 13 amino acids. The CDR3 nucleotides are TGTGCCTTGTGGGAGAAGCGGAATCATAAGAAACTCTTT. Translated, it gives CALWEKRNHKKLF.

To note about this clone: TCRdb's entry gives the protein of a much larger clone, which mismatches this DNA's translation at residue 4, likely from a read error; the protein reported here is translated from the DNA. Other nucleotide sequences from this sample produce the same CDR3. The rearrangement joins TRGV3 to TRGJ1 or TRGJ2. Assignment of the J gene here rests on matching the DNA to germline, because TCRdb gives none. Per germline, CDR1 VTNTFY and CDR2 YDVSTARD (reference sequence). The CDR3 spans 13 residues. The CDR3 loop reads CATRDRPRFKKLF. For the CDR3, the DNA is TGTGCCACCCGGGACAGGCCACGCTTTAAGAAACTCTTT.

Comment on this clone: The limits of the CDR3 on the DNA are not certain, so only TCRdb's listed CDR3 is given. The J gene is uncalled and the V gene is TRGV5. Germline V gene data show CDR1 as VINAFY and CDR2 as YDVSNSKD. With termini counted, the CDR3 has 28 amino acids. CDR3 in amino acids: CATWDGSNSLAAEQHWLSQVSIGRIQHF.

This clone was picked up a small number of times. TCRdb's entry gives the protein of a much larger clone, which mismatches this DNA's translation at residue 4, likely from a read error; the protein reported here is translated from the DNA. Other DNA sequences in the sample encode the same CDR3. The chain links TRGV4 to TRGJ1 or TRGJ2. The J gene, left out of TCRdb, was set here by checking the DNA against germline. This CDR3 spans 19 amino acids. Germline V lookup: CDR1 EGSTGY, CDR2 YDSYTSSV. CDR3 nucleotides: TGTGCCACCAGGGATGGACTAGAGTGGATGCACGATTCTTATTATAAGAAACTCTTT. This codes for CATRDGLEWMHDSYYKKLF.

This clone showed up many times. TCRdb attributes to this sequence the protein of a much larger clone, which differs from the DNA translation at residue 4; a read error is likely, and the protein displayed is translated from the DNA. Within the sample, other DNA sequences also encode this same CDR3. The chain uses TRGV9 and TRGJP. TCRdb is silent on the J gene; assignment here came from matching the DNA to germline. The CDR3 covers 17 residues. The germline CDR1 and CDR2 sequences are GITISATS and ISYDGTV (reference sequence). DNA for the CDR3: TGTGCCTTGCGGGACCCCGCAGCAGAGTTGGGCAAAAAAATCAAGGTATTT. Amino acid sequence: CALRDPAAELGKKIKVF.

A few counts support this clone. A far larger clone differs by one base, so this is likely a read error. This specimen includes other DNA sequences encoding the same CDR3. The chain joins TRGV2 to TRGJ1 or TRGJ2. Here the J gene came from matching the DNA to germline, since TCRdb omits it. The CDR3 extends over 14 amino acids. Per the germline V gene, CDR1 is EGSNGY and CDR2 is YDSYNSKV. V dropped 0 bases and J dropped 3; count of bases not matched to a gene: 5. The CDR3 coding sequence is TGTGCCACCTGGGACGGGCCACTTTATTATAAGAAACTCTTT. It codes for CATWDGPLYYKKLF.